This T cell receptor beta chain was retrieved from a study of CD8+ T cells in alopecia areata. Following extraction, RNA underwent reverse transcription to cDNA, which served as the sequencing template. Generated by immunoSEQ multiplex PCR, the TCRdb table keeps only in-frame clones and is missing some. The sample includes some 150,000 clones, about 53% seen only once; the top ten take approximately 19%. This CDR3 is built from 16 residues. Germline V CDR1 and CDR2: SGHAT, FQNNGV. The V and J ends lost 1 base and 1 base, in that order; junction bases with no gene match: 5. This chain links TRBV11-2 with TRBJ2-5, with TRBD2 matching over 8 bases. The sequence derives from a human donor with alopecia areata. Sequenced material: CD8+ T cells sorted from blood, taken at week 0. The CDR3 nucleotides read TGTGCCAGCAGCTTAGGACGGGGGGGACGCCAAGAGACCCAGTACTTC. The encoded protein is CASSLGRGGRQETQYF. Drawing the rest from reference TRBV11-2 and TRBJ2-5, the complete variable domain is EAGVAQSPRYKIIEKRQSVAFWCNPISGHATLYWYQQILGQGPKLLIQFQNNGVVDDSQLPKDRFSAERLKGVDSTLKIQPAKLEDSAVYLCASSLGRGGRQETQYFGPGTRLLVL.